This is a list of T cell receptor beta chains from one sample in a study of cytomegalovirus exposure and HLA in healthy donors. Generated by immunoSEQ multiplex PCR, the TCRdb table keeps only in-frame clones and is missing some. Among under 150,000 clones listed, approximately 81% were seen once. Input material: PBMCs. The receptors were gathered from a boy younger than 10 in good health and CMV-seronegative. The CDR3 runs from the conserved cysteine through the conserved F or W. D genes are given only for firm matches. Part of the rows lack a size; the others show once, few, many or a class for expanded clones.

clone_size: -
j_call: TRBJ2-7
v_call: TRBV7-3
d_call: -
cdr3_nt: TGTGCCAGCAGCCCCTCCGGCTCCTACGAGCAGTACTTC
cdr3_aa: CASSPSGSYEQYF

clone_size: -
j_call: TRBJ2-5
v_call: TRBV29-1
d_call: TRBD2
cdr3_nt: TGCAGCGCCACCCGCGGGGCGGGGGGGCCCCTCCAAGAGACCCAGTACTTC
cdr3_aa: CSATRGAGGPLQETQYF

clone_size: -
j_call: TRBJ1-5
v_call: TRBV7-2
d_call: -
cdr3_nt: TGTGCCAGCAGCTTAGGGCAGGATAGCAATCAGCCCCAGCATTTT
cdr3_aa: CASSLGQDSNQPQHF

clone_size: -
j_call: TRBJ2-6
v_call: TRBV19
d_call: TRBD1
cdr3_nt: TGTGCCAGTAGTATGAGGTACCCAGGACAGGCTGGGGCCAACGTCCTGACTTTC
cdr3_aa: CASSMRYPGQAGANVLTF

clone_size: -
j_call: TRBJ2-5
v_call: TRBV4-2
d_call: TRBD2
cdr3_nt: TGTGCCAGCAGCCAAGATATAGGACTAGCGGGGGGGCTTTCCCAGTACTTC
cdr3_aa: CASSQDIGLAGGLSQYF

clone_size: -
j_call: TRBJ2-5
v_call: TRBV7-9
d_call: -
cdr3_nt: TGTGCCAGCACTGGGGCTGTCCCAGGGGGGTTAGAGACCCAGTACTTC
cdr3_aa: CASTGAVPGGLETQYF

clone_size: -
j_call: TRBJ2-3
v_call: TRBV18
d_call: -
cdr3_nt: TGTGCCAGCCGCACCGGGGGTCACACAGATACGCAGTATTTT
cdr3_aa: CASRTGGHTDTQYF

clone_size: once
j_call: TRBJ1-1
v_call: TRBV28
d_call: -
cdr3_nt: TGTGCCAGCAGAGAAGCGCTAATGAACACTGAAGCTTTCTTT
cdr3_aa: CASREALMNTEAFF

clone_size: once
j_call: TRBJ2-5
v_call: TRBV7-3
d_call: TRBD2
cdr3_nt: TGTGCCAGCAGCATTAGCGGGGGGGCCTGGGAGACCCAGTACTTC
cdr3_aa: CASSISGGAWETQYF

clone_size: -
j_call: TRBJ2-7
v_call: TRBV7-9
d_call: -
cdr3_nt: TGTGCCAGCAGCCACGGGAGAGCCTACGAGCAGTACTTC
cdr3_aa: CASSHGRAYEQYF

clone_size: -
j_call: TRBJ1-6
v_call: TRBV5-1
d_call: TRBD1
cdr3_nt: TGCGCCAGCAGCTTGGATGGGACAGGGTCATCACCCCTCCACTTT
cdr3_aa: CASSLDGTGSSPLHF

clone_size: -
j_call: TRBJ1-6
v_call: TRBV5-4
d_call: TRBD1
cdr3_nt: TGTGCCAGCAGCTCTTACCCGGGACAGGATAATTCACCCCTCCACTTT
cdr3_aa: CASSSYPGQDNSPLHF

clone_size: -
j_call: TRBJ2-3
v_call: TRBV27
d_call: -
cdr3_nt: TGTGCCAGCAGTTTAATCAACGACTTCACAGATACGCAGTATTTT
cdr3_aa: CASSLINDFTDTQYF

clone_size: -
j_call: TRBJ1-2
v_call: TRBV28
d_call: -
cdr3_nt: TGTGCCAGCAACCCTCCCAAGGATACTAGGGGGGGTGGCTTC
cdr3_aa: CASNPPKDTRGGGF

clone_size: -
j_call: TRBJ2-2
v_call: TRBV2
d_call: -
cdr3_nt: TGTGCCAGCAGTGCTCGGGGAACCGGGGAGCTGTTTTTT
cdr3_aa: CASSARGTGELFF

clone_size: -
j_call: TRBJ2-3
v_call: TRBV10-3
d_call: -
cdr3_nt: TGTGCCATTTCCTTCGGAGTTTTAGATACGCAGTATTTT
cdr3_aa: CAISFGVLDTQYF

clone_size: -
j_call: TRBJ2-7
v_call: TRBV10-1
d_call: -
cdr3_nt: TGCGCCAGCAGTGATAAGGGGATAGCATCCGAGCAGTACTTC
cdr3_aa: CASSDKGIASEQYF

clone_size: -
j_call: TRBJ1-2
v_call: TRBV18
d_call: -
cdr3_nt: TGTGCCAGCTCCCCCAAAGTCGGTGTCGGTGGCTACACCTTC
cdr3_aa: CASSPKVGVGGYTF

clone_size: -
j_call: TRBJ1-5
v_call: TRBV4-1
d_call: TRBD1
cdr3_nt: TGCGCCAGCAGCCAATATAGGTCCAGGGGGGACAATCAGCCCCAGCATTTT
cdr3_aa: CASSQYRSRGDNQPQHF

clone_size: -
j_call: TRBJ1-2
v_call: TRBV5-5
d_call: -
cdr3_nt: TGTGCCAGCAGCACCGGTGATCCTAATGGCTACACCTTC
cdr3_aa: CASSTGDPNGYTF

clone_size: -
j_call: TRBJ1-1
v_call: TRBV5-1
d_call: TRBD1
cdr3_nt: TGCGCCAGCGGGTACCGGACAGGTTCGAACACTGAAGCTTTCTTT
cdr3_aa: CASGYRTGSNTEAFF

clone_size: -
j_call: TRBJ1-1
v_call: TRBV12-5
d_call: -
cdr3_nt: TGTGCTAGTGGCCCCATCGGGGTGAACACTGAAGCTTTCTTT
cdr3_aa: CASGPIGVNTEAFF

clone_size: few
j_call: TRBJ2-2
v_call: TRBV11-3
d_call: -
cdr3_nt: TGTGCCAGCAGCTTAACTTACGGGGAGCTGTTTTTT
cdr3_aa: CASSLTYGELFF

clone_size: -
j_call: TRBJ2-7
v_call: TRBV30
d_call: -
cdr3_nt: TGTGCCTGGAGTGGGGGGCGGGGGAGCTCCTACGAGCAGTACTTC
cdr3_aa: CAWSGGRGSSYEQYF

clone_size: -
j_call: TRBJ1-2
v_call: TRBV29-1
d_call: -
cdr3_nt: TGCAGCGTTGAACGTGCGAGATATGGCTACACCTTC
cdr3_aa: CSVERARYGYTF

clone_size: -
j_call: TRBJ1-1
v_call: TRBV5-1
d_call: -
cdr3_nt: TGCGCCAGCAGCTTGACCGGGACAACAATGAACACTGAAGCTTTCTTT
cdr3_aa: CASSLTGTTMNTEAFF